What follows are 32 T cell receptor beta chains derived from one specimen sequenced in a study of shared clonotypes between healthy human individuals. The data were produced by immunoSEQ multiplex PCR, yet TCRdb's version contains in-frame clones alone and is incomplete. This sample has more than 1.2 million clones, with 98% to 99% found just once. The material sequenced was naive CD4+ T cells sorted from blood. Subset denoted: CD45RA+ positively selected. Every receptor here comes from a man aged 25-45 years in good health.

This clone has just one count. In DNA form, the CDR3 reads TGTGCCAGCAGGAGAGAGGCGTCTAACTATGGCTACACCTTC. Its protein product is CASRREASNYGYTF. The genes are TRBV13 and TRBJ1-2; D is unclear. The germline V and J ends were trimmed by 6 bases and 0 bases, with 11 bases remaining between them. Germline V gene sequence: CDR1 PRHDT, CDR2 FYEKMQ (reference sequence). CDR3 size: 14 residues.

CDR3 DNA: TGTGCCAGCAGCTGGCCCCCTTCGCGTGGGGGGCACTATGGCTACACCTTC. It codes for CASSWPPSRGGHYGYTF. The rearrangement links TRBV5-5 to TRBJ1-2; maybe TRBD1 (6 bases). V lost 3 bases to trimming and J lost 3 bases, with 21 bases between them. The CDR3 runs to 17 residues. Germline CDR1 SGHKS, CDR2 YYEKEE (reference sequence).

About this clone: Different DNA sequences within this sample yield the same CDR3. The chain has TRBV9 and TRBJ2-3, with D unclear. This CDR3 spans 13 amino acids. The ends were cut back, 0 bases at V and 0 bases at J, with 2 bases in the middle. Germline V lookup: CDR1 SGDLS, CDR2 YYNGEE. CDR3 in DNA: TGTGCCAGCAGCGTAGTCAGCACAGATACGCAGTATTTT. It yields the protein CASSVVSTDTQYF.

The chain uses TRBV5-4 and TRBJ2-2; no definite D call. The CDR3 consists of 13 residues. Germline loops: CDR1 SGHNT, CDR2 YYREEE (reference sequence). With 4 bases removed from V and 5 bases from J, the gap between germline ends came to 9 bases. CDR3 in amino acids: CASSPEGTGELFF. CDR3 in DNA: TGTGCCAGCAGCCCGGAAGGGACCGGGGAGCTGTTTTTT. The variable domain in full, with the rest retrieved from reference TRBV5-4 and TRBJ2-2, is ETGVTQSPTHLIKTRGQQVTLRCSSQSGHNTVSWYQQALGQGPQFIFQYYREEENGRGNFPPRFSGLQFPNYSSELNVNALELDDSALYLCASSPEGTGELFFGEGSRLTVL.

CDR3 sequence: CASSPPAGNTEAFF. The CDR3 region has the DNA TGTGCCAGCAGCCCTCCCGCAGGGAACACTGAAGCTTTCTTT. The chain couples TRBV7-9 to TRBJ1-1; unclear D gene. CDR1 and CDR2 from the germline V gene are SEHNR and FQNEAQ (reference sequence). Trimming removed 5 bases from V and 1 base from J, with 11 bases in between. This CDR3 is 14 amino acids long.

V and J are TRBV18 and TRBJ2-7, with TRBD2 matching 11 bases. The CDR3 length is 14 residues. Trimming removed 3 bases from V and 5 bases from J; junction bases left unmatched: 3. CDR1 KGHSH and CDR2 LQKENI come from the germline V gene. The CDR3 loop reads CASSPRGLADEQYF. CDR3 nucleotides: TGTGCCAGCTCACCCAGGGGACTAGCGGACGAGCAGTACTTC.

The chain joins TRBV5-5 to TRBJ2-5, with 11 bases aligning to TRBD2. Looked up from germline, CDR1 is SGHKS and CDR2 is YYEKEE (reference sequence). The length of the CDR3 is 15 residues. Trimming took 3 bases from V and 0 from J; bases not matched to a gene: 1. The CDR3, as DNA: TGTGCCAGCAGCTCGGGACTAGCGGACCAAGAGACCCAGTACTTC. Its translation: CASSSGLADQETQYF.

V and J are TRBV10-3 and TRBJ2-1; 11 nucleotides match TRBD2. Germline CDR1 and CDR2: ENHRY and SYGVKD. V trimming: 7 bases; J trimming: 3 bases; junction bases outside the gene matches: 11. The CDR3 is 17 residues long. The CDR3 DNA reads TGTGCCATCATGAACGCGCTAGCGGGGGGTGTCTACAATGAGCAGTTCTTC. Translation: CAIMNALAGGVYNEQFF.

A single count supports this clone. The chain has TRBV4-1 and TRBJ1-5; D ambiguous. V lost 1 base, J lost 6 bases, and 13 bases lay in between. CDR1 and CDR2 from the germline V gene are MGHRA and YSYEKL. The CDR3 length is 15 residues. Written as DNA, the CDR3 is TGCGCCAGCAGCCAAGTGTCCGGGTGGTCTCAGCCCCAGCATTTT. Protein sequence: CASSQVSGWSQPQHF.

V and J are TRBV28 and TRBJ2-3, with 10 bases that match TRBD1. Losses at the gene ends were 7 bases for V and 5 bases for J; bases not matched to a gene: 9. CDR3 length: 15 residues. Germline-derived CDR1 and CDR2 are MDHEN and SYDVKM. CDR3 DNA: TGTGCCAGCAACCCTGGGGGACAGGGGAAAGATACGCAGTATTTT. This translates into CASNPGGQGKDTQYF.

The genes are TRBV5-6 and TRBJ2-2; 10 nucleotides line up with TRBD2. The length of the CDR3 is 17 residues. Trimming removed 0 bases from V and 3 bases from J; junction bases left unmatched: 5. Germline V gene lookup returns CDR1 SGHDT and CDR2 YYEEEE. The CDR3 region is CASSLAVLAGDTGELFF. In DNA form, the CDR3 reads TGTGCCAGCAGCTTGGCTGTGCTAGCGGGGGACACCGGGGAGCTGTTTTTT.

The chain links TRBV23-1 to TRBJ2-7; D might be TRBD2 (6 bases). TRBV23-1 is annotated as an ORF whose role is uncertain. The CDR3 sequence is 13 residues long. Trimming shortened V by 0 bases and J by 5 bases, and 8 bases separated the two germline ends. CDR3 sequence (DNA): TGCGCCAGCAGTCAATCGCGGGGCCACGAGCAGTACTTC. This codes for CASSQSRGHEQYF.

The chain employs TRBV18 and TRBJ2-3; a weak D match, TRBD2 (6 bases). The CDR3 has 15 residues. The germline V gene encodes CDR1 KGHSH and CDR2 LQKENI. V lost 1 base to trimming and J lost 2 bases, with 10 bases between them. The CDR3 coding sequence is TGTGCCAGCTCACCACTAGCGGCCCTCACAGATACGCAGTATTTT. Amino acid sequence: CASSPLAALTDTQYF.

The chain links TRBV7-2 to TRBJ2-5, with D perhaps given as TRBD1 or TRBD2 (5 bases each). Germline CDR1 reads SGHTA; CDR2 reads FQGNSA. CDR3 length: 15 residues. V shed 6 bases and J shed 4 bases, with 18 bases lying between them. The CDR3 DNA follows: TGTGCCAGCAGATCTGCCGGGGTCGGGACAGAGACCCAGTACTTC. Amino acid sequence: CASRSAGVGTETQYF.

J is TRBJ2-4 and V is TRBV7-2; D gene ambiguous. The CDR3 runs 18 residues. V was cut by 4 bases and J by 0 bases, with 19 bases left in between. Germline V gene lookup returns CDR1 SGHTA and CDR2 FQGNSA. As DNA, the CDR3 is TGTGCCAGCAGCTCGGCAACCATGAGGACGGTAGCCAAAAACATTCAGTACTTC. This sequence encodes CASSSATMRTVAKNIQYF.

The V gene is TRBV5-8, the J gene TRBJ1-1; perhaps TRBD1 as D (5 bases). Germline-derived CDR1 and CDR2 are SGHTS and YDEGEE. The CDR3 loop spans 15 amino acids. V was shortened by 4 bases and J by 6 bases, with 19 bases between the two germline ends. The DNA of the CDR3 is TGTGCCAGCAGCCCAAGAACGGGGGTTGGTCCTGAAGCTTTCTTT. It specifies CASSPRTGVGPEAFF.

This chain connects TRBV11-2 to TRBJ2-3; D gene ambiguous. V was clipped by 4 bases and J by 6 bases, with 11 bases between them. Looked up from germline, CDR1 is SGHAT and CDR2 is FQNNGV. The CDR3 has 13 residues. CDR3 in amino acids: CASSSSVRDTQYF. CDR3 DNA sequence: TGTGCCAGCAGCTCGAGTGTACGGGATACGCAGTATTTT. Full variable domain (remainder filled in from reference TRBV11-2 and TRBJ2-3): EAGVAQSPRYKIIEKRQSVAFWCNPISGHATLYWYQQILGQGPKLLIQFQNNGVVDDSQLPKDRFSAERLKGVDSTLKIQPAKLEDSAVYLCASSSSVRDTQYFGPGTRLTVL.

Turning to this clone: The sample has other DNA sequences that encode this CDR3 too. J is TRBJ2-2 and V is TRBV5-1; D may correspond to TRBD1 or TRBD2 (5 bases each). The CDR3 consists of 14 residues. V lost 5 bases and J lost 3, with 11 bases in between. CDR1 SGHRS and CDR2 YFSETQ come from the germline V gene. DNA of the CDR3: TGCGCCAGCAGTTTTCAGGGAGACACCGGGGAGCTGTTTTTT. Translated, it gives CASSFQGDTGELFF.

The chain carries TRBV6-4 and TRBJ1-5; 7 positions agree with TRBD1. V dropped 6 bases and J dropped 3; count of bases not matched to a gene: 11. CDR1 MRHNA and CDR2 SNTAGT come from the germline V gene. This CDR3 spans 16 amino acids. CDR3: CASSYRGGQNNQPQHF. The CDR3 DNA follows: TGTGCCAGCAGCTACCGAGGGGGACAGAACAATCAGCCCCAGCATTTT.

J is TRBJ2-7 and V is TRBV11-2; TRBD2 matches at 7 bases. CDR1 SGHAT and CDR2 FQNNGV come from the germline V gene. V was pared by 5 bases and J by 6 bases, with 4 bases of the junction left unmatched. The CDR3 is made up of 12 amino acids. In DNA form, the CDR3 reads TGTGCCAGCAGCAGACTAGCTCGCGAGCAGTACTTC. This translates into CASSRLAREQYF.

The chain carries TRBV18 and TRBJ2-5; D is unclear. Trimming stripped 6 bases from V and 1 base from J, with 9 bases between. The CDR3 totals 13 residues. Germline V gene lookup returns CDR1 KGHSH and CDR2 LQKENI. This chain's CDR3 is CASSVGPQETQYF. In DNA form, the CDR3 reads TGTGCCAGCTCCGTAGGGCCCCAAGAGACCCAGTACTTC.

The J gene is TRBJ1-1, the V gene TRBV19; D is ambiguous. The CDR3 consists of 15 residues. Trimming shortened V by 3 bases and J by 1 base, and 12 bases separated the two germline ends. Germline V gives CDR1 LNHDA, CDR2 SQIVND (reference sequence). CDR3 sequence: CASSIGGFGNTEAFF. Written as DNA, the CDR3 is TGTGCCAGTAGTATTGGAGGGTTTGGGAACACTGAAGCTTTCTTT.

This chain joins TRBV9 and TRBJ1-5, with D tentatively TRBD1 (5 bases). Germline assignment: CDR1 SGDLS and CDR2 YYNGEE. The CDR3 is 15 amino acids. Trimming took off 3 bases at V and 7 bases at J, with 17 bases between the two ends. CDR3 bases: TGTGCCAGCAGCGACGGGACGGGAACCCCACAGCCCCAGCATTTT. It translates to CASSDGTGTPQPQHF.

The chain employs TRBV19 and TRBJ2-5; 12 nucleotides line up with TRBD1. Germline assignment: CDR1 LNHDA and CDR2 SQIVND (reference sequence). CDR3 size: 14 residues. V dropped 4 bases and J dropped 5; count of bases not matched to a gene: 2. DNA of the CDR3: TGTGCCAGTAGTACGGGACAGGGGGCCGAGACCCAGTACTTC. Its translation: CASSTGQGAETQYF.

In this sample, this clone turned up once. This chain connects TRBV18 to TRBJ2-1; possibly TRBD1 for D (5 bases). The CDR3 has 16 amino acids. CDR1 and CDR2 from the germline V gene are KGHSH and LQKENI. The V and J ends lost 0 bases and 5 bases respectively, with 14 bases between them. This chain's CDR3 is CASSPPGRASHNEQFF. CDR3 nucleotide sequence: TGTGCCAGCTCACCACCGGGCAGGGCTTCCCACAATGAGCAGTTCTTC.

The genes are TRBV7-9 and TRBJ1-2; D uncertain. The CDR3 extends over 14 amino acids. Germline V gives CDR1 SEHNR, CDR2 FQNEAQ (reference sequence). Trimming pared 3 bases from V and 3 bases from J, leaving 11 bases between. The CDR3 DNA sequence: TGTGCCAGCAGCTTCGGGAGGACGGACTATGGCTACACCTTC. Its protein product is CASSFGRTDYGYTF.

In this sample, this clone turned up once. V usage is TRBV6-1 and J usage is TRBJ2-1; 10 bases fit TRBD2. The ends lost 0 bases at V and 0 bases at J; junction bases unmatched: 2. The CDR3 sequence is 17 residues long. CDR1 and CDR2 (germline): MNHNS, SASEGT. CDR3: CASSEAGLADSYNEQFF. In nucleotides, the CDR3 is TGTGCCAGCAGTGAAGCAGGACTAGCGGACTCCTACAATGAGCAGTTCTTC.

The rearrangement uses TRBV11-2 and TRBJ1-1; a weak D match, TRBD1 (5 bases). The germline V gene encodes CDR1 SGHAT and CDR2 FQNNGV. V was shortened by 4 bases and J by 0 bases, with 18 bases between the two germline ends. This CDR3 comprises 17 residues. CDR3 sequence: CASSYPAGAGMNTEAFF. The DNA for the CDR3 is TGTGCCAGCAGCTATCCGGCTGGGGCAGGGATGAACACTGAAGCTTTCTTT. The full variable domain, its missing parts supplied by reference TRBV11-2 and TRBJ1-1, is EAGVAQSPRYKIIEKRQSVAFWCNPISGHATLYWYQQILGQGPKLLIQFQNNGVVDDSQLPKDRFSAERLKGVDSTLKIQPAKLEDSAVYLCASSYPAGAGMNTEAFFGQGTRLTVV.

The V and J genes are TRBV10-3 and TRBJ2-7, with 9 bases lining up with TRBD1. The CDR3 consists of 14 residues. Unmatched junction bases numbered 9, after V lost 6 bases and J lost 6 bases. Per germline, CDR1 ENHRY and CDR2 SYGVKD. The CDR3 here is CAIRRDRDLLEQYF. In nucleotides, the CDR3 is TGTGCCATCAGACGGGACAGGGACCTGCTCGAGCAGTACTTC.

Comment on this clone: Other DNA sequences within the sample encode an identical CDR3. This chain links TRBV7-2 with TRBJ1-5; D remains ambiguous. The germline V gene encodes CDR1 SGHTA and CDR2 FQGNSA. V lost 1 base, J lost 5 bases, and 6 bases lay in between. The CDR3 consists of 13 residues. In DNA, the CDR3 is TGTGCCAGCAGCTTAGATGGCTATCAGCCCCAGCATTTT. Translation: CASSLDGYQPQHF.

Details on this clone: One junction end disagrees with the germline gene, perhaps due to a read error. The same CDR3 is also encoded by other DNA sequences in this sample. The rearrangement joins TRBV2 to TRBJ2-5, with D unclear. The CDR3 is 11 amino acids. Germline values: CDR1 SNHLY, CDR2 FYNNEI. In nucleotides, the CDR3 is TGTGCCAGCAGGTACCAGGAGACCCAGTACTTC. Residues: CASRYQETQYF.

This clone showed up just once. The V call is TRBV19, the J call TRBJ1-1, with D tentatively TRBD1 (5 bases). The ends were cut back, 7 bases at V and 0 bases at J, with 12 bases in the middle. CDR3 size: 14 residues. Germline CDR1 LNHDA, CDR2 SQIVND (reference sequence). The CDR3 loop reads CASTQTVMNTEAFF. CDR3 coding DNA: TGTGCCAGTACCCAGACAGTAATGAACACTGAAGCTTTCTTT.